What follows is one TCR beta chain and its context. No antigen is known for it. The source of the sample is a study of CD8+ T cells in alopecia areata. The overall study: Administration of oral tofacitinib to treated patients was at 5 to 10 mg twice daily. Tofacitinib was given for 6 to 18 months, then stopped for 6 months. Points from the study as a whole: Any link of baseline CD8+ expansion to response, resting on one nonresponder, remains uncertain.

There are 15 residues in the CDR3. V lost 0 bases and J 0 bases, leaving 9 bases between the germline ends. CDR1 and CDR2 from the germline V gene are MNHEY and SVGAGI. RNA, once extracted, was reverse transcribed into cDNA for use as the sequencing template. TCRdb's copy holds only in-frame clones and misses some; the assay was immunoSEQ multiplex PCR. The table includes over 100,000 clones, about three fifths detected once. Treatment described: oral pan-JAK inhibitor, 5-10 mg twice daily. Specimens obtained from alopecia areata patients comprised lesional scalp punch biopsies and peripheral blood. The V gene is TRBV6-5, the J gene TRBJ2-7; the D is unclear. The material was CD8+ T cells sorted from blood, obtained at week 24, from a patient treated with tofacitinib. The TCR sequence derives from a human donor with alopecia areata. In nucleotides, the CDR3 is TGTGCCAGCAGTTACTCGACGCAGGTCTCCTACGAGCAGTACTTC. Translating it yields CASSYSTQVSYEQYF.